This passage covers 3 T cell receptor beta chains from one sample sequenced in a study of human T cells and chemical hapten exposure. TCRdb recomputed calls from the RACE reads with MiXCR, one row per CDR3 protein. The data show under 100,000 distinct CDR3 sequences, around 9.6% seen once. Time point noted: patch test 2, 6 weeks after DPC sensitization. As for treatment: therapeutic diphenylcyclopropenone sensitization with weekly scalp DPC. The source was whole blood, collected in connection with sensitization to the hapten diphenylcyclopropenone (DPC). Receptors were obtained from a woman under 40 with alopecia areata. Some clones in this sample may be carry-over from other donors' samples.

This clonotype was detected ten times or more. The chain combines TRBV4-2 with TRBJ2-1, with 12 bases lining up with TRBD2. The CDR3 is made up of 17 amino acids. Unmatched junction bases numbered 7, after V lost 5 bases and J lost 2 bases. Germline V CDR1 and CDR2: LGHNA, YNFKEQ. The CDR3 loop is CASSTGLAGPTYNEQFF. CDR3 nucleotides: TGTGCCAGCAGCACCGGACTAGCGGGGCCGACCTACAATGAGCAGTTCTTC.

This chain joins TRBV21-1 and TRBJ1-6. TRBV21-1 is a pseudogene locus. This CDR3 is built from 14 residues. In DNA form, the CDR3 reads TGTGCCAGCAGCAAAGCGAGGCCCTTAAGTTTCCTCCACTTT. This translates into CASSKARPLSFLHF.

This clonotype was recorded at least ten times. V usage is TRBV7-2 and J usage is TRBJ1-3; possible D gene TRBD1, 6 bases. CDR3 size: 15 residues. V was pared by 5 bases and J by 0 bases, with 11 bases between. Germline V gives CDR1 SGHTA, CDR2 FQGNSA. CDR3 loop: CASSQGHYSGNTIYF. The CDR3 coding sequence is TGTGCCAGCAGCCAGGGACATTACTCTGGAAACACCATATATTTT. Full variable domain (missing parts from reference TRBV7-2 and TRBJ1-3): GAGVSQSPSNKVTEKGKDVELRCDPISGHTALYWYRQSLGQGLEFLIYFQGNSAPDKSGLPSDRFSAERTGGSVSTLTIQRTQQEDSAVYLCASSQGHYSGNTIYFGEGSWLTVV.